This paragraph covers one T cell receptor (beta chain) sequence. Its target is unknown. The record originates from a study of PD-L1 blockade in urothelial cancer. General observations from the study: Sub-median blood TCR clonality before treatment predicted longer survival.

Time point noted: peripheral blood 6 weeks after treatment start. Measured with immunoSEQ multiplex PCR; TCRdb has only the in-frame clones, and not every one. The sample lists approximately 91,000 clones, approximately 87% seen once, with about 8.4% in the top ten. Sample: PBMCs, taken around atezolizumab (anti-PD-L1) treatment. This TCR derives from a man in his 70s with urothelial cancer.

This CDR3 reads CASSPGQGAVSNEQFF. In nucleotides, the CDR3 is TGTGCCAGCAGCCCGGGACAGGGGGCGGTAAGCAATGAGCAGTTCTTC. V gene TRBV7-6 combines with J gene TRBJ2-1, with 12 bases fitting TRBD1. This CDR3 spans 16 amino acids. Per germline, CDR1 SGHVS and CDR2 FNYEAQ. V gave up 5 bases and J gave up 6 bases; unmatched junction bases: 8.